These 32 T cell receptor beta chains came from one sample sequenced in a study of blood T cell repertoires in COVID-19. Here immunoSEQ multiplex PCR was the method, and the copy in TCRdb shows in-frame clones only, minus some. The sample includes approximately 110,000 clones, roughly four fifths seen only once; the top ten take 20% to 25%. The material sequenced was peripheral blood. These receptors were taken from a man in his 70s with active or convalescent COVID-19.

The chain is built from TRBV11-2 and TRBJ1-4; D might be TRBD1 (5 bases). V was shortened by 1 base and J by 13 bases, with 13 bases between the two germline ends. The germline V gene encodes CDR1 SGHAT and CDR2 FQNNGV. This CDR3 has 13 residues. The CDR3 DNA sequence: TGTGCCAGCAGCTTAGCGATCGGGGGGGGACTGTTTTTT. It translates to CASSLAIGGGLFF. Looking up the rest from reference TRBV11-2 and TRBJ1-4 gives the full variable domain: EAGVAQSPRYKIIEKRQSVAFWCNPISGHATLYWYQQILGQGPKLLIQFQNNGVVDDSQLPKDRFSAERLKGVDSTLKIQPAKLEDSAVYLCASSLAIGGGLFFGSGTQLSVL.

The J gene is TRBJ1-3, the V gene TRBV6-5; the match to TRBD1 covers 7 bases. This CDR3 spans 16 amino acids. Germline trimming cut 2 bases from V and 2 bases from J; bases unmatched to any gene: 6. Per germline, CDR1 MNHEY and CDR2 SVGAGI. The CDR3 coding sequence is TGTGCCAGCAGTTACAGGAAGGGGGCAACTGGAAACACCATATATTTT. It yields the protein CASSYRKGATGNTIYF.

Only one count was recorded for this clone. V gene TRBV6-6 combines with J gene TRBJ1-1, with D uncertain. Germline CDR1 and CDR2: MNHNY and SVGAGI (reference sequence). This CDR3 is 12 amino acids long. V was trimmed by 2 bases and J by 4 bases, leaving 5 bases between them. For the CDR3, the DNA is TGTGCCAGCAGTTACGGGAGCACTGAAGCTTTCTTT. Its protein product is CASSYGSTEAFF.

The rearrangement links TRBV9 to TRBJ2-7; the match to TRBD1 covers 7 bases. V gave up 0 bases and J gave up 7 bases; unmatched junction bases: 16. Per the germline V gene, CDR1 is SGDLS and CDR2 is YYNGEE. The CDR3 runs 17 residues. CDR3 residues: CASSVEGRDSLVREQYF. The DNA of the CDR3 is TGTGCCAGCAGCGTAGAAGGCCGGGACAGTCTGGTGCGAGAGCAGTACTTC.

This rearrangement joins TRBV6-5 to TRBJ1-2, with 8 bases aligning to TRBD1. The V gene's germline CDR1 is MNHEY and CDR2 SVGAGI. The CDR3 has 14 residues. The V and J ends lost 4 bases and 8 bases, in that order; junction bases with no gene match: 9. This CDR3 reads CASSLGQGAGGYTF. In nucleotides, the CDR3 is TGTGCCAGCAGTTTAGGACAGGGCGCGGGGGGCTACACCTTC.

This clone showed up just a few times. The chain employs TRBV24-1 and TRBJ2-1; 7 nucleotides match TRBD1. CDR1 is KGHDR and CDR2 is SFDVKD in the germline V gene. CDR3 length: 14 residues. Trimming at V came to 4 bases and at J to 2 bases, leaving 1 base not matched to a gene. CDR3 loop: CATSEGGTYNEQFF. DNA of the CDR3: TGTGCCACCAGTGAAGGGGGCACCTACAATGAGCAGTTCTTC.

The chain uses TRBV11-3 and TRBJ2-1, with TRBD1 as a possible D gene (5 bases). V was shortened by 3 bases and J by 7 bases, with 7 bases between the two germline ends. The CDR3 has 12 residues. Germline CDR1 reads SGHNT; CDR2 reads YENEEA. CDR3 sequence (DNA): TGTGCCAGCAGCTTCTCAGGGAATGAGCAGTTCTTC. This codes for CASSFSGNEQFF.

The genes are TRBV4-1 and TRBJ2-7; D is uncertain. V was clipped by 0 bases and J by 7 bases, with 10 bases between them. Germline CDR1 reads MGHRA; CDR2 reads YSYEKL. The CDR3 runs 13 residues. As DNA, the CDR3 is TGCGCCAGCAGCCAAGAATCTTCCGAGGAGCAGTACTTC. It codes for CASSQESSEEQYF.

The rearrangement links TRBV10-2 to TRBJ2-1; perhaps TRBD1 as D (6 bases). Trimming removed 7 bases at V and 3 bases at J, with 13 bases between. Germline CDR1 and CDR2: WSHSY and SAAADI. CDR3 length: 14 amino acids. This CDR3 reads CASTGTTNYNEQFF. DNA for the CDR3: TGCGCCAGCACCGGGACAACTAACTACAATGAGCAGTTCTTC.

The V gene is TRBV2, the J gene TRBJ2-7; TRBD1 aligns across 9 bases. V shed 6 bases and J 6 bases; nucleotides not matched to a gene: 3. The CDR3 sequence is 12 residues long. The germline V gene encodes CDR1 SNHLY and CDR2 FYNNEI. The CDR3 reads CASRDRGSEQYF. DNA of the CDR3: TGTGCCAGCAGGGACAGGGGTAGCGAGCAGTACTTC.

The chain recombines TRBV7-9 with TRBJ2-7; TRBD2 agrees at 10 bases. V was pared by 1 base and J by 2 bases, with 14 bases of the junction left unmatched. CDR3 length: 19 amino acids. Germline-derived CDR1 and CDR2 are SEHNR and FQNEAQ (reference sequence). CDR3 amino acids: CASSLVGASGRTTPYEQYF. The CDR3 DNA reads as TGTGCCAGCAGCTTAGTCGGGGCTAGCGGGAGAACAACGCCCTACGAGCAGTACTTC.

V is TRBV19 and J is TRBJ1-5, with TRBD1 as a possible D gene (6 bases). Looked up from germline, CDR1 is LNHDA and CDR2 is SQIVND (reference sequence). Deletions cut 2 bases from V and 1 base from J, with 9 bases between. This CDR3 is 15 amino acids long. CDR3: CASSIKGVSNQPQHF. In nucleotides, the CDR3 is TGTGCCAGTAGTATAAAGGGGGTGAGCAATCAGCCCCAGCATTTT.

V and J are TRBV5-4 and TRBJ2-3; 8 bases are shared with TRBD2. J was trimmed by 5 bases and V by 2 bases; bases with no gene match: 7. The length of the CDR3 is 15 residues. CDR1 is SGHNT, CDR2 YYREEE, per germline (reference sequence). For the CDR3, the DNA is TGTGCCAGCAGCTTAGGTAGCGGGATTCAAGATACGCAGTATTTT. It translates to CASSLGSGIQDTQYF.

The genes are TRBV4-2 and TRBJ1-2, with D perhaps matching TRBD1 (6 bases). Trimming took off 0 bases at V and 5 bases at J, with 19 bases between the two ends. The CDR3 runs 17 residues. Germline V CDR1 and CDR2: LGHNA, YNFKEQ. CDR3 coding DNA: TGTGCCAGCAGCCAAGAACTAAGGAACAGGGCAGCTTATGGCTACACCTTC. This sequence encodes CASSQELRNRAAYGYTF.

This chain uses TRBV9 with TRBJ1-2; D unclear. With 4 bases removed from V and 0 bases from J, the gap between germline ends came to 10 bases. Looked up from germline, CDR1 is SGDLS and CDR2 is YYNGEE. The CDR3 is made up of 14 amino acids. CDR3: CASSPTASNYGYTF. The DNA for the CDR3 is TGTGCCAGCAGCCCTACAGCCTCTAACTATGGCTACACCTTC.

In nucleotides, the CDR3 is TGTGCCACCAGTGATTTGTCCGGGAACACCGGGGAGCTGTTTTTT. As protein: CATSDLSGNTGELFF. This chain connects TRBV24-1 to TRBJ2-2, with no clear D. Germline-derived CDR1 and CDR2 are KGHDR and SFDVKD. The V gene lost 0 bases and the J gene lost 1 base, with 5 bases spanning the gap. This CDR3 is 15 amino acids long.

The chain is built from TRBV3-1 (or the pseudogene TRBV3-2) and TRBJ2-5; tentatively, D is TRBD2 (6 bases). The germline CDR1 and CDR2 sequences are LGHDT and YNNKEL (reference sequence). This CDR3 has 17 amino acids. V dropped 2 bases and J dropped 5 bases, with 21 bases sitting between them. The CDR3 nucleotides are TGTGCCAGCAGCCAACTCGGGGGAAGCTCCCAATGGGAGACCCAGTACTTC. This codes for CASSQLGGSSQWETQYF.

The V and J genes are TRBV6-5 and TRBJ2-3; D remains unclear. From germline, CDR1 is MNHEY and CDR2 SVGAGI. Trimming removed 7 bases at V and 0 bases at J, with 11 bases between. The CDR3 is 14 amino acids. The CDR3 DNA is TGTGCCAGCAAAACGGAGACTAGCACAGATACGCAGTATTTT. The encoded protein is CASKTETSTDTQYF.

J is TRBJ2-1 and V is TRBV6-5, with TRBD2 matching 10 bases. The CDR3 is 15 residues long. The ends lost 8 bases at V and 7 bases at J; junction bases unmatched: 11. In germline, CDR1 is MNHEY, CDR2 SVGAGI. The CDR3, as DNA: TGTGCCAGCCGTTCTAGCGGGAGCAACCTAAATGAGCAGTTCTTC. The encoded protein is CASRSSGSNLNEQFF.

V usage is TRBV7-8 and J usage is TRBJ2-7, with D perhaps TRBD2 (6 bases). CDR3 size: 16 residues. From germline, CDR1 is SGHVS and CDR2 FQNEAQ. The V end lost 1 base, the J end lost 1 base, and 14 bases lay between the germline ends. The CDR3 sequence is CASSLGRERASYEQYF. The CDR3 DNA is TGTGCCAGCAGCTTAGGAAGGGAGCGGGCATCCTACGAGCAGTACTTC.

The rearrangement links TRBV1 to TRBJ2-3; the table's D call, TRBD1, has no DNA check behind it. TRBV1 is a listed pseudogene. The CDR3 has 16 amino acids. CDR3 protein: CTSSQDSQGCTDTQYF. The DNA for the CDR3 is TGCACCAGCAGCCAGGATTCCCAGGGGTGCACAGATACGCAGTATTTT.

This chain connects TRBV7-6 to TRBJ1-4; 7 bases line up with TRBD1. Germline V lookup: CDR1 SGHVS, CDR2 FNYEAQ. The CDR3 consists of 14 residues. Unmatched junction bases numbered 4, after V lost 4 bases and J lost 5 bases. The CDR3 protein is CASSSGTVNEKLFF. The CDR3, as DNA: TGTGCCAGCAGCTCCGGGACAGTGAATGAAAAACTGTTTTTT. The full variable domain, in which reference TRBV7-6 and TRBJ1-4 provide the parts outside the CDR3, is GAGVSQSPRYKVTKRGQDVALRCDPISGHVSLYWYRQALGQGPEFLTYFNYEAQQDKSGLPNDRFSAERPEGSISTLTIQRTEQRDSAMYRCASSSGTVNEKLFFGSGTQLSVL.

This clone turned up a few times. The chain is built from TRBV5-8 and TRBJ1-3; no definite D call. Germline CDR1 and CDR2: SGHTS and YDEGEE. Deletions cut 2 bases from V and 1 base from J, with 7 bases between. This CDR3 has 14 amino acids. The CDR3: CASSFLVSGNTIYF. Here the CDR3 DNA reads TGTGCCAGCAGCTTTCTTGTATCTGGAAACACCATATATTTT.

The chain is built from TRBV5-1 and TRBJ2-7, with TRBD1 identical over 11 bases. The CDR3 totals 15 residues. Trimming took 2 bases from V and 6 from J; bases not matched to a gene: 7. Germline CDR1 and CDR2: SGHRS and YFSETQ. CDR3 nucleotides: TGCGCCAGCAGCTTATACGGGGGACAGGGGGGCGAGCAGTACTTC. Protein sequence: CASSLYGGQGGEQYF. Filled out from reference TRBV5-1 and TRBJ2-7, the complete variable domain reads KAGVTQTPRYLIKTRGQQVTLSCSPISGHRSVSWYQQTPGQGLQFLFEYFSETQRNKGNFPGRFSGRQFSNSRSEMNVSTLELGDSALYLCASSLYGGQGGEQYFGPGTRLTVT.

This clone has only a few counts. The chain combines TRBV19 with TRBJ1-2, with a weak D call TRBD1 (5 bases). Germline values: CDR1 LNHDA, CDR2 SQIVND (reference sequence). V shed 4 bases and J shed 5 bases, with 17 bases lying between them. The CDR3 loop spans 15 amino acids. CDR3 loop: CASSRTGTTQYGYTF. The CDR3 bases are TGTGCCAGTAGTAGAACAGGTACGACACAGTATGGCTACACCTTC. The complete variable domain, with remaining parts taken from reference TRBV19 and TRBJ1-2, reads DGGITQSPKYLFRKEGQNVTLSCEQNLNHDAMYWYRQDPGQGLRLIYYSQIVNDFQKGDIAEGYSVSREKKESFPLTVTSAQKNPTAFYLCASSRTGTTQYGYTFGSGTRLTVV.

The chain links TRBV7-9 to TRBJ2-7; D is undetermined. The CDR3 extends over 13 amino acids. The germline V gene encodes CDR1 SEHNR and CDR2 FQNEAQ (reference sequence). The V end was cut by 3 bases, the J end by 2 bases, with 8 bases between. The CDR3 nucleotides read TGTGCCAGCAGCTTCGACAACGCCTACGAGCAGTACTTC. Protein sequence: CASSFDNAYEQYF. Supplemented by reference TRBV7-9 and TRBJ2-7, the full variable domain reads DTGVSQNPRHKITKRGQNVTFRCDPISEHNRLYWYRQTLGQGPEFLTYFQNEAQLEKSRLLSDRFSAERPKGSFSTLEIQRTEQGDSAMYLCASSFDNAYEQYFGPGTRLTVT.

The CDR3 bases are TGTGCCTGGAGCGAGTTAGCCGGTGCTAGCAATCAGCCCCAGCATTTT. Translation: CAWSELAGASNQPQHF. The chain is built from TRBV30 and TRBJ1-5; D unclear. The V and J ends lost 3 bases and 0 bases respectively, with 15 bases between them. Germline assignment: CDR1 GTSNPN and CDR2 SVGIG (reference sequence). The CDR3 consists of 16 residues.

The V call is TRBV11-2, the J call TRBJ2-3; 8 nucleotides line up with TRBD2. This CDR3 spans 16 amino acids. V dropped 5 bases and J dropped 7; count of bases not matched to a gene: 14. Germline lookup yields CDR1 SGHAT and CDR2 FQNNGV. CDR3 nucleotide sequence: TGTGCCAGCAGCCGTCCGGGACTAGGGATCCGAAATACGCAGTATTTT. Protein sequence: CASSRPGLGIRNTQYF. Drawing the rest from reference TRBV11-2 and TRBJ2-3, the complete variable domain is EAGVAQSPRYKIIEKRQSVAFWCNPISGHATLYWYQQILGQGPKLLIQFQNNGVVDDSQLPKDRFSAERLKGVDSTLKIQPAKLEDSAVYLCASSRPGLGIRNTQYFGPGTRLTVL.

This clone is categorized as medium-sized (0.01 to 0.1%). This chain connects TRBV18 to TRBJ2-6, with TRBD1 matching 11 bases. This CDR3 comprises 16 residues. Looked up from germline, CDR1 is KGHSH and CDR2 is LQKENI. V dropped 6 bases and J dropped 4; count of bases not matched to a gene: 5. The CDR3 coding sequence is TGTGCCAGCTCCAGGACAGGGGGCGTGGGGGCCAACGTCCTGACTTTC. This gives the protein CASSRTGGVGANVLTF.

The rearrangement uses TRBV5-1 and TRBJ2-7, with a weak D call TRBD1 (5 bases). Trimming removed 2 bases at V and 1 base at J, with 10 bases between. CDR1 SGHRS and CDR2 YFSETQ come from the germline V gene. There are 14 residues in the CDR3. The CDR3 spells CASSLDSWSYEQYF. The CDR3 DNA reads as TGCGCCAGCAGCTTAGACAGTTGGTCCTACGAGCAGTACTTC.

This rearrangement joins TRBV19 to TRBJ1-2; 9 nucleotides line up with TRBD1. Trimming cost V 8 bases and J 4 bases; bases outside gene matches: 5. Germline CDR1 reads LNHDA; CDR2 reads SQIVND (reference sequence). The CDR3 runs 13 residues. CDR3 residues: CASQTDRGYGYTF. DNA of the CDR3: TGTGCCAGTCAGACGGACAGGGGCTATGGCTACACCTTC.

Written as DNA, the CDR3 is TGTGCCAGCAGCTTTATAGTAGCCGGATCCTACAATGAGCAGTTCTTC. This sequence encodes CASSFIVAGSYNEQFF. This chain uses TRBV7-9 with TRBJ2-1; D gene uncertain. Trimming stripped 3 bases from V and 1 base from J, with 13 bases between. Germline-derived CDR1 and CDR2 are SEHNR and FQNEAQ (reference sequence). CDR3 length: 16 amino acids.